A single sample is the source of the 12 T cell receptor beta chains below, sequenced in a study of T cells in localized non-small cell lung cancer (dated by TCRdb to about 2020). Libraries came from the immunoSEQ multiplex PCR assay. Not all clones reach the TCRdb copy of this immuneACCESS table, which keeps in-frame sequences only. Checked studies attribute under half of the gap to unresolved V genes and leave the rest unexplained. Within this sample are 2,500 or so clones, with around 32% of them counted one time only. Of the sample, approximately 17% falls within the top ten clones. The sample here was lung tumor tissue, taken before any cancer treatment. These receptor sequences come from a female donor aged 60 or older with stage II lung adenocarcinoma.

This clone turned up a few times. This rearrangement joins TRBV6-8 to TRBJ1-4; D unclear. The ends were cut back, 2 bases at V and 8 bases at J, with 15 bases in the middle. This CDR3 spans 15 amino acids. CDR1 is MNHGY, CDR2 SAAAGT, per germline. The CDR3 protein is CASSYPWSVREKLFF. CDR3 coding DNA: TGTGCCAGCAGTTACCCCTGGTCAGTGAGGGAAAAACTGTTTTTT.

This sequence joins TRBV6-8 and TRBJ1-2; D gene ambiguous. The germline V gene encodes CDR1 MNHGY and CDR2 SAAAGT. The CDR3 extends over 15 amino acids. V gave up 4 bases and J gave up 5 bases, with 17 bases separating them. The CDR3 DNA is TGTGCCAGCAGTTTGAACTCGGACGGTTCTTATGGCTACACCTTC. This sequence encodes CASSLNSDGSYGYTF.

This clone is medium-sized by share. CDR3 sequence: CASSEGTAYYGYTF. The CDR3 nucleotides are TGTGCCAGCAGTGAGGGGACAGCTTATTATGGCTACACCTTC. The chain has TRBV6-8 and TRBJ1-2, with TRBD1 matching over 7 bases. Per germline, CDR1 MNHGY and CDR2 SAAAGT. With 5 bases clipped from V and 5 bases from J, the junction kept 8 bases outside the gene matches. The CDR3 covers 14 residues.

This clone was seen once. CDR3 loop: CASSSLLLREDSPLHF. In nucleotides, the CDR3 is TGTGCCAGCAGTTCCCTCCTCCTAAGGGAGGATTCACCCCTCCACTTT. The V call is TRBV28, the J call TRBJ1-6; no clear D gene. The CDR3 covers 16 residues. Per germline, CDR1 MDHEN and CDR2 SYDVKM. V lost 4 bases, J lost 8 bases, and 18 bases lay in between.

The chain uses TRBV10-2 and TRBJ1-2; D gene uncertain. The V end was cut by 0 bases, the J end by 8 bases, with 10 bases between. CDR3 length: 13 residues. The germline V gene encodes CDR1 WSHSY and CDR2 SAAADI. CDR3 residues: CASSESIENGYTF. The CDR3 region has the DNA TGCGCCAGCAGTGAGTCTATAGAGAACGGCTACACCTTC.

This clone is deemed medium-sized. CDR3 DNA sequence: TGTGCCAGCAGGTGGAACAGGGAGACGAAAGCTTTCTTT. It translates to CASRWNRETKAFF. The rearrangement joins TRBV6-8 to TRBJ1-1; TRBD1 might be the D (6 bases). This CDR3 is built from 13 residues. Germline CDR1 reads MNHGY; CDR2 reads SAAAGT. Trimming cost V 6 bases and J 9 bases, with 17 bases left between them.

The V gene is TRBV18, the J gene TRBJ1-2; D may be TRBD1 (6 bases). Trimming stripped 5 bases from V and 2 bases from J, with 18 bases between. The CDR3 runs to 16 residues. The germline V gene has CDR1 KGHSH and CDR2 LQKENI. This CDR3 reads CASSVGGGPSNYGYTF. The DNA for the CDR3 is TGTGCCAGCTCAGTCGGGGGCGGCCCCTCAAACTATGGCTACACCTTC.

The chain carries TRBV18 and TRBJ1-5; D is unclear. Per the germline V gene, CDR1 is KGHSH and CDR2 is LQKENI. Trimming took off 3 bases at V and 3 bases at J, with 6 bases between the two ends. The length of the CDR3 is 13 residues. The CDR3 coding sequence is TGTGCCAGCTCACCCGAAATCAATCAGCCCCAGCATTTT. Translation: CASSPEINQPQHF. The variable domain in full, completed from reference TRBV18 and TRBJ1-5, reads NAGVMQNPRHLVRRRGQEARLRCSPMKGHSHVYWYRQLPEEGLKFMVYLQKENIIDESGMPKERFSAEFPKEGPSILRIQQVVRGDSAAYFCASSPEINQPQHFGDGTRLSIL.

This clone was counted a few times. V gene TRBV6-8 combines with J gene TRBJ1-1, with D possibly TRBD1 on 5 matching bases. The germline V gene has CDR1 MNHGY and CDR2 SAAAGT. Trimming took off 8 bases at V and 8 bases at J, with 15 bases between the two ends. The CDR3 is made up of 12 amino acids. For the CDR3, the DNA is TGTGCCAGCCGAGAGCGTCAGGGCGAAGCTTTCTTT. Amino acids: CASRERQGEAFF.

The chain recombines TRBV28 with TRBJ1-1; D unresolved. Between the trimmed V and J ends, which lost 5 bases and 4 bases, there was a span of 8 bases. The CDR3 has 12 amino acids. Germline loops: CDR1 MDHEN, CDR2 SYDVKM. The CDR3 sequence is CASSPRFTEAFF. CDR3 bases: TGTGCCAGCAGTCCGCGATTCACTGAAGCTTTCTTT.

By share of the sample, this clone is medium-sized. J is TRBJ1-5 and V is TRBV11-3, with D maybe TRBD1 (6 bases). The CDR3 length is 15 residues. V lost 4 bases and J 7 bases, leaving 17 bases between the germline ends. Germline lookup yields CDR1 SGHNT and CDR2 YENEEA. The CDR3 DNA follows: TGTGCCAGCAGCTCAACGTTGGCAGGGGACCAGCCCCAGCATTTT. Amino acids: CASSSTLAGDQPQHF.

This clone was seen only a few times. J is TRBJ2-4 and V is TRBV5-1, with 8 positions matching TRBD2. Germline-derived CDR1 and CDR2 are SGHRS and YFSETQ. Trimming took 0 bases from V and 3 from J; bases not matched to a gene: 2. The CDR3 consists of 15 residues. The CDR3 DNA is TGCGCCAGCAGCTTGGATAGCGGGAACAAAAACATTCAGTACTTC. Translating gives CASSLDSGNKNIQYF.